Below, 24 T cell receptor beta chains from the same sample are listed, as sequenced in a study of T cells after yellow fever vaccination. TCRdb independently ran MiXCR on the 5' RACE reads; one entry per CDR3 protein. The sample has around 350,000 distinct CDR3 sequences; roughly 12% are singletons. The sample consisted of PBMCs, taken on the day of the first yellow fever vaccination. These receptors were collected from a man between 18 and 35 years old who received the YFV17D yellow fever vaccine.

This chain joins TRBV3-1 and TRBJ1-2; perhaps TRBD1 as D (5 bases). Trimming cost V 1 base and J 8 bases, with 17 bases left between them. Germline V lookup: CDR1 LGHDT, CDR2 YNNKEL (reference sequence). This CDR3 has 15 residues. The DNA of the CDR3 is TGTGCCAGCAGCCAAGGAGGGGCGGGGAGGAAGGGCTACACCTTC. Residues: CASSQGGAGRKGYTF.

The V gene is TRBV29-1, the J gene TRBJ1-4, with 7 bases that match TRBD1. Germline V gives CDR1 SQVTM, CDR2 ANQGSEA. This CDR3 is built from 11 residues. The junction had 6 bases not matched to a gene; V was cut back by 7 bases and J by 10 bases. In DNA, the CDR3 is TGCAGCGGGAGGGACAGAGGAAAACTGTTTTTT. Its translation: CSGRDRGKLFF. Supplemented by reference TRBV29-1 and TRBJ1-4, the full variable domain reads SAVISQKPSRDICQRGTSLTIQCQVDSQVTMMFWYRQQPGQSLTLIATANQGSEATYESGFVIDKFPISRPNLTFSTLTVSNMSPEDSSIYLCSGRDRGKLFFGSGTQLSVL.

The chain employs TRBV2 and TRBJ2-2; a possible D gene is TRBD1 (5 bases). The CDR3 is 17 amino acids. Germline loops: CDR1 SNHLY, CDR2 FYNNEI. Between the trimmed V and J ends, which lost 3 bases and 7 bases, there was a span of 21 bases. The CDR3 spells CASSEMTASVGNGELFF. The CDR3 bases are TGTGCCAGCAGTGAGATGACAGCCTCGGTAGGAAACGGGGAGCTGTTTTTT.

The table lists this clonotype with a few counts. This chain links TRBV19 with TRBJ2-3, with a weak D call TRBD1 (6 bases). CDR1 and CDR2 (germline): LNHDA, SQIVND (reference sequence). This CDR3 comprises 13 residues. Trimming pared 10 bases from V and 0 bases from J, leaving 11 bases between. For the CDR3, the DNA is TGTGCCATCGGGACATCTAGCACAGATACGCAGTATTTT. Amino acid sequence: CAIGTSSTDTQYF.

The chain has TRBV24-1 and TRBJ2-5; 9 nucleotides agree with TRBD2. CDR3 length equals 16 residues. Germline CDR1 KGHDR, CDR2 SFDVKD. V was clipped by 1 base and J by 5 bases; unmatched bases: 7. CDR3 DNA: TGTGCCACCAGTGATTTTCGCGGGGGGGCCCGGGAGACCCAGTACTTC. Translating it yields CATSDFRGGARETQYF.

A few counts support this clonotype. V is TRBV10-3 and J is TRBJ2-3; no clear D gene. The CDR3 runs to 14 residues. CDR1 and CDR2 (germline): ENHRY, SYGVKD. Trimming removed 7 bases at V and 0 bases at J, with 11 bases between. In DNA form, the CDR3 reads TGTGCCATCAACAGTACTCCTAGCACAGATACGCAGTATTTT. It encodes CAINSTPSTDTQYF.

The chain couples TRBV4-1 to TRBJ2-1; no definite D call. V gave up 0 bases and J gave up 4 bases, with 4 bases separating them. Per germline, CDR1 MGHRA and CDR2 YSYEKL. CDR3 length equals 13 residues. The DNA for the CDR3 is TGCGCCAGCAGCCAAGAATGGTACAATGAGCAGTTCTTC. Amino acid sequence: CASSQEWYNEQFF.

This clonotype was observed a few times. The chain combines TRBV6-5 with TRBJ1-2; D remains unclear. Trimming cost V 4 bases and J 7 bases, with 10 bases left between them. In germline, CDR1 is MNHEY, CDR2 SVGAGI. The CDR3 has 12 residues. The CDR3 nucleotides read TGTGCCAGCAGTTTCCGGCTTGGTGGCTACACCTTC. This sequence encodes CASSFRLGGYTF.

This clonotype occurred many times. The chain links TRBV6-5 to TRBJ1-5, with a weak D call TRBD1 (5 bases). The ends were cut back, 2 bases at V and 5 bases at J, with 10 bases in the middle. Germline V lookup: CDR1 MNHEY, CDR2 SVGAGI. The CDR3 sequence is 14 residues long. The CDR3 spells CASSYPGGDQPQHF. CDR3 nucleotides: TGTGCCAGCAGTTACCCGGGGGGAGATCAGCCCCAGCATTTT.

This clonotype was seen a few times. The chain employs TRBV6-4 and TRBJ1-2; 7 positions match TRBD1. The V gene's germline CDR1 is MRHNA and CDR2 SNTAGT. This CDR3 is 16 amino acids long. V lost 6 bases to trimming and J lost 0 bases; unmatched junction nucleotides: 10. CDR3 in amino acids: CASRWDSPPSNYGYTF. The CDR3 DNA is TGTGCCAGCAGATGGGACAGCCCGCCTTCTAACTATGGCTACACCTTC.

The chain carries TRBV20-1 and TRBJ1-2; D gene unclear. The CDR3 loop spans 12 amino acids. V was pared by 5 bases and J by 3 bases, with 10 bases between. The V gene's germline CDR1 is DFQATT and CDR2 SNEGSKA (reference sequence). The CDR3 sequence is CSAPEGDYGYTF. CDR3 DNA: TGCAGTGCTCCCGAGGGTGACTATGGCTACACCTTC.

This clonotype was picked up a small number of times. The chain has TRBV7-2 and TRBJ1-2, with 9 bases aligning to TRBD1. The CDR3 contains 14 residues. CDR1 SGHTA and CDR2 FQGNSA come from the germline V gene. V trimming: 3 bases; J trimming: 6 bases; junction bases outside the gene matches: 5. The CDR3 DNA is TGTGCCAGCAGCTTTGCCGGGACAGGGAATGGCTACACCTTC. Translated, it gives CASSFAGTGNGYTF.

The V gene is TRBV3-1, the J gene TRBJ2-2; 9 positions match TRBD1. The CDR3 runs 16 residues. V was clipped by 5 bases and J by 2 bases; unmatched bases: 6. In germline, CDR1 is LGHDT, CDR2 YNNKEL (reference sequence). The CDR3 is CASSKYRGRNTGELFF. The CDR3 nucleotides read TGTGCCAGCAGCAAATACAGGGGGCGCAACACCGGGGAGCTGTTTTTT.

Only a few counts were recorded for this clonotype. This chain joins TRBV7-9 and TRBJ1-1, with 11 bases lining up with TRBD1. Germline CDR1 and CDR2: SEHNR and FQNEAQ (reference sequence). CDR3 size: 12 residues. The V gene end was trimmed by 8 bases and the J gene end by 4 bases; junction bases not matched to a gene: 0. CDR3 bases: TGTGCCAGCGGGACAGGGGGCACTGAAGCTTTCTTT. It translates to CASGTGGTEAFF.

The chain recombines TRBV6-1 with TRBJ2-7; D is possibly TRBD1 or TRBD2 (5 bases each). Germline CDR1 MNHNS, CDR2 SASEGT. CDR3 length: 15 amino acids. Trimming took 5 bases from V and 1 from J, leaving 15 bases between them. This chain's CDR3 is CASSPRGWSSYEQYV. CDR3 sequence (DNA): TGTGCCAGCAGTCCGAGGGGTTGGAGTTCCTACGAGCAGTACGTC.

This clonotype was counted a few times. The V gene is TRBV12-3 or TRBV12-4, the J gene TRBJ2-7; no reliable D call. The CDR3 sequence is 13 residues long. Trimming shortened V by 3 bases and J by 5 bases, and 11 bases separated the two germline ends. The CDR3 DNA is TGTGCCAGCAGTTTGGACGGGTACCACGAGCAGTACTTC. Residues: CASSLDGYHEQYF.

This chain joins TRBV7-9 and TRBJ1-4, with unresolved D. The ends were cut back, 5 bases at V and 5 bases at J, with 9 bases in the middle. This CDR3 spans 13 amino acids. Germline CDR1 is SEHNR and CDR2 is FQNEAQ (reference sequence). The DNA of the CDR3 is TGTGCCAGCAGCCACAGTGTGAATGAAAAACTGTTTTTT. This gives the protein CASSHSVNEKLFF.

The V call is TRBV2, the J call TRBJ1-1, with TRBD1 identical over 7 bases. The trim removed 3 bases at V and 11 bases at J, leaving 6 bases unmatched. The germline V gene has CDR1 SNHLY and CDR2 FYNNEI. This CDR3 region has 12 residues. This CDR3 is CASSDRDSLAFF. The CDR3 nucleotides read TGTGCCAGCAGTGATCGGGACAGCTTGGCTTTCTTT. Combining the CDR3 with reference TRBV2 and TRBJ1-1 gives the whole variable domain EPEVTQTPSHQVTQMGQEVILRCVPISNHLYFYWYRQILGQKVEFLVSFYNNEISEKSEIFDDQFSVERPDGSNFTLKIRSTKLEDSAMYFCASSDRDSLAFFGQGTRLTVV.

The chain carries TRBV20-1 and TRBJ1-5, with D perhaps TRBD1 (5 bases). The CDR3 length is 12 residues. The germline V and J ends were trimmed by 4 bases and 5 bases, with 9 bases remaining between them. Germline assignment: CDR1 DFQATT and CDR2 SNEGSKA (reference sequence). CDR3 protein: CSATVGDQPQHF. The CDR3 region has the DNA TGCAGTGCTACGGTGGGGGATCAGCCCCAGCATTTT.

The sample holds a few counts of this clonotype. The gene calls are TRBV7-9 and TRBJ1-1, with a possible D match to TRBD1 (6 bases). V lost 5 bases, J lost 3 bases, and 13 bases lay in between. Germline assignment: CDR1 SEHNR and CDR2 FQNEAQ (reference sequence). The CDR3 length is 14 residues. CDR3 loop: CASSQLGQHTEAFF. The CDR3 DNA is TGTGCCAGCAGCCAACTTGGACAGCACACTGAAGCTTTCTTT.

The chain links TRBV4-2 to TRBJ2-3; D is undetermined. Germline V gives CDR1 LGHNA, CDR2 YNFKEQ. Trimming cost V 2 bases and J 4 bases, with 10 bases left between them. This CDR3 has 14 residues. The CDR3 loop reads CASSQFPGADTQYF. The CDR3 DNA is TGTGCCAGCAGCCAATTTCCTGGGGCAGATACGCAGTATTTT.

This clonotype has more than one count but fewer than ten. The chain combines TRBV19 with TRBJ2-7, with 8 bases identical to TRBD2. J was trimmed by 0 bases and V by 4 bases; bases with no gene match: 5. Germline-derived CDR1 and CDR2 are LNHDA and SQIVND (reference sequence). The CDR3 runs to 15 residues. CDR3 DNA: TGTGCCAGTAGTAGACGTCTAGCGGGCTCCTACGAGCAGTACTTC. Translating it yields CASSRRLAGSYEQYF.

The chain couples TRBV21-1 to TRBJ2-1; whether TRBD2, the table's D call, matches the DNA was not checked. TRBV21-1 has pseudogene status. The CDR3 covers 16 residues. As DNA, the CDR3 is TGTGCCAGCAGCAAAGCCTTCCAGCGGGGGTTCAATGAGCAGTTCTTC. It specifies CASSKAFQRGFNEQFF.

This chain connects TRBV5-1 to TRBJ1-1, with 8 bases aligning to TRBD1. After removal of 4 bases from V and 6 bases from J, the junction contained 11 bases not matched to a gene. The CDR3 length is 15 residues. Germline CDR1 SGHRS, CDR2 YFSETQ. CDR3 DNA: TGCGCCAGCAGCGGACGGACAGGGAGTGGAGCTGAAGCTTTCTTT. It yields the protein CASSGRTGSGAEAFF.